The T cell receptor beta chain described here comes from a study of cytomegalovirus exposure and HLA in healthy donors (dated by TCRdb to about 2017). General notes on the study: According to a later analysis, the 120 or so validation repertoires were produced on the same platform as the approximately 620 repertoires of the first cohort. The study was designed to test whether signatures of past pathogen exposure could be identified by cataloging public T cell receptors. Along with the roughly 710-subject first cohort, a separate validation cohort of over 90 different subjects was used. To predict cytomegalovirus infection status, the study combined high-throughput TCR immunosequencing, statistical association of individual TCRs with disease status, and machine learning. What the study reported, not specific to this receptor: The classifier was reported to diagnose cytomegalovirus status with high specificity and sensitivity in both the original cohort and the validation cohort. The authors suggested that the approach could potentially be extended to other disease states and immunological phenotypes. In the study, approximately 160 TCR beta chains were listed as associated with cytomegalovirus. Across donors, most TCR sequences were observed very rarely, whereas some public TCRs were present in many individuals. In a later analysis, TCRs clustered in the first cohort were found to also tend to co-occur in the 130 or so validation repertoires, with 94% of cluster scores above 0. A few of the identified cytomegalovirus-associated TCR beta chains were confirmed in vitro to be specific for cytomegalovirus antigens. A later analysis lacked HLA typing for the validation cohort, so it scored co-occurrence in that cohort across all 120 repertoires.

V loses 0 bases, J loses 7 bases, and the germline ends lie 16 bases apart. As encoded in the germline V gene, CDR1 is SGHRS while CDR2 is YFSETQ. The CDR3 starts with the cysteine, ends with the phenylalanine, and has 15 residues. The sequence is cut down to CDR3 DNA, 45 bases in frame from base 1. The donors were included in the validation cohort of some 120 subjects, a group kept apart from the approximately 670-subject first cohort. The method was the immunoSEQ multiplex PCR assay. The paper's data handling went like this. To diagnose cytomegalovirus status from the catalog of TCR beta chain sequences, a statistical classification framework was built. This immuneACCESS table, as held by TCRdb, lists in-frame sequences with V and J called but not all clones. Of the missing ones, under half trace to an unresolved V gene in checked studies; the others have no known cause. That table supplies the V and J calls and clone size; D and trimming were determined from the DNA. Recorded for this sample are 190,000 or so clones; 84% of them occurred a single time. The ten top clones hold about an eighth of the sample.

On this clone: Its antigen is currently not known. Qualities for individual bases were not recorded, and no much larger clone is one base off.

The chain uses TRBV5-1 and TRBJ1-2; TRBD1 is a possible D gene, resting on 6 matching bases. The sequence was collected from a woman aged 30 to 39 in good health and CMV-seropositive. Sample: PBMCs. The CDR3 reads CASSLGGQYFGGYTF. The DNA reads as follows: TGCGCCAGCAGCTTGGGAGGACAGTACTTCGGTGGCTACACCTTC.